The rows below give T cell receptor beta chains drawn from one sample of a study of blood T cells in healthy people across ages. One entry per CDR3 protein, called by TCRdb with MiXCR from the 5' RACE reads. This sample yields approximately 360,000 distinct CDR3 sequences, of which approximately 47% are seen a single time; 45% to 55% belongs to the top ten. The specimen sequenced was blood. Source of these receptors: a man in his sixties in good health. Each CDR3 is given with its conserved first and last residue. A D gene is named only where the DNA matches it firmly. Clone size is stated in some rows and not others, as once, few, many or a class when expanded.

d_gene	abundance	j_gene	v_gene	CDR3aa	CDR3nt
.	.	TRBJ2-1	TRBV2	CASREGPSSYNEQFF	TGTGCCAGCAGAGAAGGCCCTAGCTCCTACAATGAGCAGTTCTTC
TRBD1	.	TRBJ2-3	TRBV20-1	CSAPDRGLTDTQYF	TGCAGTGCGCCGGACAGGGGGCTCACAGATACGCAGTATTTT
TRBD2	once	TRBJ2-2	TRBV6-2/TRBV6-3	CASSFAGDANTGELFF	TGTGCCAGCAGTTTCGCGGGAGACGCGAACACCGGGGAGCTGTTTTTT
.	.	TRBJ2-1	TRBV7-9	CASSLLGLQGNEQFF	TGTGCCAGCAGCTTATTGGGTCTACAGGGCAATGAGCAGTTCTTC
.	once	TRBJ2-3	TRBV2	CASPGGSGPDTQYF	TGTGCCAGCCCAGGGGGGAGCGGCCCAGATACGCAGTATTTT
.	.	TRBJ2-5	TRBV5-1	CASSLGPSQETQYF	TGCGCCAGCAGCTTGGGCCCCTCACAAGAGACCCAGTACTTC
.	once	TRBJ2-7	TRBV6-2/TRBV6-3	CASSYGLGSQYF	TGTGCCAGCAGTTACGGGTTGGGATCGCAGTACTTC
.	.	TRBJ2-3	TRBV9	CASSVHLAPDTQYF	TGTGCCAGCAGTGTCCACTTGGCTCCAGATACGCAGTATTTT
.	.	TRBJ2-3	TRBV29-1	CSVVGRASTDTQYF	TGCAGCGTTGTAGGGAGAGCTAGCACAGATACGCAGTATTTT
.	.	TRBJ2-3	TRBV2	CASSSTISSAGTQYF	TGTGCCAGCAGTTCTACAATCTCTAGCGCAGGAACGCAGTATTTT
TRBD1	few	TRBJ2-1	TRBV10-3	CASSGTGVSYNEQFF	TGTGCCAGCAGCGGGACAGGGGTTTCCTACAATGAGCAGTTCTTC
.	.	TRBJ2-7	TRBV25-1	CASGGTDHVYSYEQYF	TGTGCCAGCGGCGGGACAGACCATGTCTATTCCTACGAGCAGTACTTC